Listed here are 24 T cell receptor beta chains from one sample, sequenced in a study of blood T cell repertoires in COVID-19. The protocol was immunoSEQ multiplex PCR, while the TCRdb copy is restricted to in-frame clones and leaves out a portion. The top ten hold approximately 1% of the sample, which has almost 400,000 clones, roughly 90% seen once. The sequencing input was PBMCs or T cells enriched from blood (not recorded which). These receptors came from a woman in her thirties with acute COVID-19.

V is TRBV4-1 and J is TRBJ1-3, with 7 bases fitting TRBD1. The V segment lost 6 bases and the J segment 0 bases; nucleotides outside the gene matches: 5. CDR3 length: 15 amino acids. Germline V gives CDR1 MGHRA, CDR2 YSYEKL. CDR3: CASRQGETSGNTIYF. The CDR3 region has the DNA TGCGCCAGCAGGCAGGGGGAGACCTCTGGAAACACCATATATTTT.

This chain connects TRBV24-1 to TRBJ2-1; the D gene is possibly TRBD1 (6 bases). This CDR3 spans 16 amino acids. The germline gives CDR1 KGHDR, CDR2 SFDVKD. With 4 bases removed from V and 0 bases from J, the gap between germline ends came to 12 bases. CDR3 region: CATSETQGSSYNEQFF. The CDR3 coding sequence is TGTGCCACCAGTGAGACTCAGGGGAGCTCCTACAATGAGCAGTTCTTC.

The V and J genes are TRBV9 and TRBJ1-2, with a possible D match to TRBD1 (5 bases). Germline CDR1 reads SGDLS; CDR2 reads YYNGEE. The germline V and J ends were trimmed by 0 bases and 3 bases, with 9 bases remaining between them. This CDR3 has 14 residues. The CDR3 region has the DNA TGTGCCAGCAGCGTAGCAGGGAATGACTATGGCTACACCTTC. Translated, it gives CASSVAGNDYGYTF.

This clone was seen only once. The same CDR3 is also encoded by other DNA sequences in this sample. The V call is TRBV9, the J call TRBJ2-1, with TRBD1 identical over 9 bases. There are 14 residues in the CDR3. With V trimmed by 4 bases and J by 4 bases, 3 bases remained unmatched. Germline values: CDR1 SGDLS, CDR2 YYNGEE. For the CDR3, the DNA is TGTGCCAGCAGCCCTGGACAGGGGTACAATGAGCAGTTCTTC. It codes for CASSPGQGYNEQFF.

The V call is TRBV5-1, the J call TRBJ2-5; possible D gene TRBD2, 6 bases. Germline V CDR1 and CDR2: SGHRS, YFSETQ. This CDR3 spans 15 amino acids. Trimming left V 4 bases short and J 1 base short, with 14 bases between. The CDR3 is CASSLLTGGQETQYF. The CDR3 region has the DNA TGCGCCAGCAGCCTCCTAACCGGGGGCCAAGAGACCCAGTACTTC.

In DNA form, the CDR3 reads TGTGCCAGCAGCTTAGCCGGGACTAGCGGGGGGTACGAGCAGTACTTC. Translation gives CASSLAGTSGGYEQYF. V and J are TRBV7-6 and TRBJ2-7; 15 bases agree with TRBD2. Trimming cost V 0 bases and J 4 bases; bases outside gene matches: 1. Per the germline V gene, CDR1 is SGHVS and CDR2 is FNYEAQ. The CDR3 covers 16 residues.

This clone was seen only once. The chain uses TRBV19 and TRBJ1-2; 7 bases are shared with TRBD1. The V gene's germline CDR1 is LNHDA and CDR2 SQIVND (reference sequence). The CDR3 runs 15 residues. The trim removed 4 bases at V and 1 base at J, leaving 6 bases unmatched. The CDR3 spells CASSTNNRGNYGYTF. Written as DNA, the CDR3 is TGTGCCAGTAGTACAAACAACAGGGGTAACTATGGCTACACCTTC.

The chain carries TRBV5-1 and TRBJ1-5, with D perhaps TRBD1 (6 bases). The V gene lost 4 bases and the J gene lost 6 bases, with 14 bases spanning the gap. There are 14 residues in the CDR3. Germline V CDR1 and CDR2: SGHRS, YFSETQ. CDR3 sequence reads: CASSLQQGGQPQHF. The CDR3 coding sequence is TGCGCCAGCAGCCTGCAACAGGGCGGTCAGCCCCAGCATTTT.

The chain has TRBV5-1 and TRBJ2-1; TRBD2 agrees at 15 bases. Germline V gene lookup returns CDR1 SGHRS and CDR2 YFSETQ. The CDR3 has 16 residues. The ends lost 2 bases at V and 9 bases at J; junction bases unmatched: 6. DNA of the CDR3: TGCGCCAGCAGCTTTGGACTAGCGGGGGGGCCGGGTGAGCAGTTCTTC. This encodes CASSFGLAGGPGEQFF.

J is TRBJ2-1 and V is TRBV29-1, with 14 positions matching TRBD2. V shed 7 bases and J 10 bases; nucleotides not matched to a gene: 6. The CDR3 spans 13 residues. CDR1 is SQVTM and CDR2 is ANQGSEA in the germline V gene. This chain's CDR3 is CSAARTSGGEQFF. The CDR3 nucleotides read TGCAGCGCCGCTCGGACTAGCGGGGGGGAGCAGTTCTTC.

The chain employs TRBV30 and TRBJ1-1; D gene uncertain. Germline CDR1 is GTSNPN and CDR2 is SVGIG (reference sequence). V was trimmed by 0 bases and J by 4 bases, leaving 6 bases between them. This CDR3 is 12 amino acids long. CDR3 in DNA: TGTGCCTGGAGTGTAGGGAGCACTGAAGCTTTCTTT. This sequence encodes CAWSVGSTEAFF. The full variable domain, rest sourced from reference TRBV30 and TRBJ1-1, is SQTIHQWPATLVQPVGSPLSLECTVEGTSNPNLYWYRQAAGRGLQLLFYSVGIGQISSEVPQNLSASRPQDRQFILSSKKLLLSDSGFYLCAWSVGSTEAFFGQGTRLTVV.

V and J are TRBV4-1 and TRBJ1-4, with TRBD1 matching over 8 bases. V was clipped by 4 bases and J by 0 bases; unmatched bases: 10. The CDR3 loop spans 18 amino acids. Germline assignment: CDR1 MGHRA and CDR2 YSYEKL. The CDR3 reads CASSPYPGGQATNEKLFF. CDR3 DNA: TGCGCCAGCAGCCCTTATCCAGGGGGCCAGGCAACTAATGAAAAACTGTTTTTT.

This clone appeared once. The rearrangement joins TRBV19 to TRBJ1-5; TRBD1 is a possible D gene (6 bases). Germline lookup yields CDR1 LNHDA and CDR2 SQIVND (reference sequence). CDR3 length equals 17 residues. The V gene lost 3 bases and the J gene lost 2 bases, with 17 bases spanning the gap. The CDR3 here is CASSIPLRGGGNQPQHF. Here the CDR3 DNA reads TGTGCCAGTAGTATCCCCCTTCGGGGGGGCGGCAATCAGCCCCAGCATTTT. Based on the CDR3 plus reference TRBV19 and TRBJ1-5, the full variable domain is DGGITQSPKYLFRKEGQNVTLSCEQNLNHDAMYWYRQDPGQGLRLIYYSQIVNDFQKGDIAEGYSVSREKKESFPLTVTSAQKNPTAFYLCASSIPLRGGGNQPQHFGDGTRLSIL.

V usage is TRBV9 and J usage is TRBJ2-5; TRBD2 agrees at 8 bases. Germline lookup yields CDR1 SGDLS and CDR2 YYNGEE. Trimming cost V 3 bases and J 3 bases; bases outside gene matches: 7. The CDR3 spans 15 residues. The CDR3 bases are TGTGCCAGCAGCGCCCGGGGGGGTTCGGAAGAGACCCAGTACTTC. Translating gives CASSARGGSEETQYF.

This clone appeared a single time. The CDR3 reads CASSSLGSSTDTQYF. The CDR3 DNA reads TGTGCCAGCAGCTCCCTTGGGAGTAGCACAGATACGCAGTATTTT. The chain links TRBV7-3 to TRBJ2-3; the D gene is possibly TRBD2 (5 bases). Between the trimmed V and J ends, which lost 4 bases and 0 bases, there was a span of 11 bases. CDR1 and CDR2 from the germline V gene are SGHTA and FQGTGA. This CDR3 is built from 15 residues.

The chain has TRBV5-8 and TRBJ1-5; 12 bases line up with TRBD1. Germline V lookup: CDR1 SGHTS, CDR2 YDEGEE. The length of the CDR3 is 19 residues. The junction had 8 bases not matched to a gene; V was cut back by 0 bases and J by 1 base. CDR3 nucleotide sequence: TGTGCCAGCAGCTTGGAACTGGGACAGGGGGCTTCAAGCAATCAGCCCCAGCATTTT. Translating it yields CASSLELGQGASSNQPQHF.

This clone was counted between two and nine times. The V and J genes are TRBV6-2 or TRBV6-3 and TRBJ2-7; a weak D match, TRBD2 (5 bases). CDR1 is MNHEY and CDR2 is SVGEGT in the germline V gene. Deletions cut 6 bases from V and 0 bases from J, with 21 bases between. The CDR3 totals 17 residues. CDR3 loop: CASSTRPRAPTSYEQYF. For the CDR3, the DNA is TGTGCCAGCAGCACCCGTCCGAGGGCGCCAACCTCCTACGAGCAGTACTTC.

This chain uses TRBV30 with TRBJ1-4; 10 nucleotides match TRBD1. The CDR3 contains 14 residues. Germline loops: CDR1 GTSNPN, CDR2 SVGIG (reference sequence). Trimming cost V 7 bases and J 7 bases; bases outside gene matches: 9. The CDR3 loop reads CALWARDRGEKLFF. The CDR3 DNA reads TGTGCCTTATGGGCCCGGGACAGGGGTGAAAAACTGTTTTTT.

The chain combines TRBV24-1 with TRBJ2-1; TRBD2 agrees at 10 bases. The CDR3 has 19 residues. With 0 bases clipped from V and 0 bases from J, the junction kept 7 bases outside the gene matches. Germline-derived CDR1 and CDR2 are KGHDR and SFDVKD. Written as DNA, the CDR3 is TGTGCCACCAGTGATTTGGCTAGCGGGGGAGATACCTCCTACAATGAGCAGTTCTTC. Amino acids: CATSDLASGGDTSYNEQFF.

A remark on this clone: At the DNA level, this CDR3 is encoded by other sequences in the same sample as well. This CDR3 reads CASSQGGNQPQHF. The CDR3 region has the DNA TGCGCCAGCAGCCAGGGGGGGAATCAGCCCCAGCATTTT. The V call is TRBV4-1, the J call TRBJ1-5; D may be TRBD1 (5 bases). Germline lookup yields CDR1 MGHRA and CDR2 YSYEKL. Trimming cost V 3 bases and J 4 bases, with 7 bases left between them. The CDR3 covers 13 residues.

The rearrangement links TRBV27 to TRBJ1-6; 7 bases align to TRBD1. V lost 0 bases to trimming and J lost 6 bases; unmatched junction nucleotides: 5. Germline loops: CDR1 MNHEY, CDR2 SMNVEV (reference sequence). This CDR3 is built from 16 residues. The CDR3 coding sequence is TGTGCCAGCAGTTTATCGCGACAGGGTAGTAATTCACCCCTCCACTTT. It encodes CASSLSRQGSNSPLHF.

This clone has just a few counts. This sequence joins TRBV2 and TRBJ2-1; TRBD2 matches 12 bases. The CDR3 covers 13 residues. From germline, CDR1 is SNHLY and CDR2 FYNNEI. J lost 10 bases, V lost 7 bases, and 5 bases had no gene match. CDR3 residues: CASTSGGAREQFF. The CDR3 DNA follows: TGTGCCAGCACTAGCGGGGGGGCCCGAGAGCAGTTCTTC. Looking up the rest from reference TRBV2 and TRBJ2-1 gives the full variable domain: EPEVTQTPSHQVTQMGQEVILRCVPISNHLYFYWYRQILGQKVEFLVSFYNNEISEKSEIFDDQFSVERPDGSNFTLKIRSTKLEDSAMYFCASTSGGAREQFFGPGTRLTVL.

The chain couples TRBV7-2 to TRBJ2-3; 7 bases map to TRBD2. Trimming took 2 bases from V and 5 from J; bases not matched to a gene: 10. Germline lookup yields CDR1 SGHTA and CDR2 FQGNSA. The CDR3 has 16 amino acids. CDR3 protein: CASSLNWVGGIDTQYF. In DNA form, the CDR3 reads TGTGCCAGCAGCTTAAATTGGGTGGGGGGGATAGATACGCAGTATTTT.

This clone appeared a single time. The J gene is TRBJ2-7, the V gene TRBV5-1; 7 nucleotides match TRBD1. Per germline, CDR1 SGHRS and CDR2 YFSETQ. V lost 3 bases to trimming and J lost 0 bases; unmatched junction nucleotides: 12. This CDR3 has 17 residues. CDR3 residues: CASSWTPSGTVSYEQYF. CDR3 bases: TGCGCCAGCAGCTGGACTCCTTCGGGGACAGTCTCCTACGAGCAGTACTTC. The full variable domain, in which reference TRBV5-1 and TRBJ2-7 provide the parts outside the CDR3, is KAGVTQTPRYLIKTRGQQVTLSCSPISGHRSVSWYQQTPGQGLQFLFEYFSETQRNKGNFPGRFSGRQFSNSRSEMNVSTLELGDSALYLCASSWTPSGTVSYEQYFGPGTRLTVT.